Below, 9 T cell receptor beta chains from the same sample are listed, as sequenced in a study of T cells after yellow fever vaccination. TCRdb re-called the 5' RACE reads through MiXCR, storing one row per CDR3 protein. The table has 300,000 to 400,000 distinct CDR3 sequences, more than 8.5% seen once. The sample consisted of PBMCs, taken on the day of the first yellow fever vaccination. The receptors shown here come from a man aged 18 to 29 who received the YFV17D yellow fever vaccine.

CDR3: CASSWTGEGELFF. The CDR3 region has the DNA TGTGCCAGCAGCTGGACAGGGGAAGGGGAGCTGTTTTTT. The chain uses TRBV7-9 and TRBJ2-2, with 9 nucleotides matching TRBD1. The CDR3 is 13 amino acids. J lost 8 bases, V lost 4 bases, and 2 bases had no gene match. CDR1 and CDR2 from the germline V gene are SEHNR and FQNEAQ (reference sequence).

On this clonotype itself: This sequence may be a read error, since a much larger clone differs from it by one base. The CDR3 protein is CASSRRNRGLNTGELFF. The DNA of the CDR3 is TGCGCCAGCAGCCGTAGAAATCGGGGATTGAACACCGGGGAGCTGTTTTTT. The chain has TRBV4-3 and TRBJ2-2; D is perhaps TRBD2 (5 bases). CDR3 length: 17 amino acids. V was trimmed by 4 bases and J by 1 base, leaving 16 bases between them. CDR1 LGHNA and CDR2 YSLEER come from the germline V gene.

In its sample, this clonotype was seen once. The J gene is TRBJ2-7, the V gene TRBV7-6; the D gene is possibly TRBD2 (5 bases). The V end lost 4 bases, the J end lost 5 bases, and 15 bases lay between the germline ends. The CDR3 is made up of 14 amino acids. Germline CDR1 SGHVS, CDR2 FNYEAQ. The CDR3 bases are TGTGCCAGCAGCTGGCTGGCGGGCTTAAACGAGCAGTACTTC. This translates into CASSWLAGLNEQYF.

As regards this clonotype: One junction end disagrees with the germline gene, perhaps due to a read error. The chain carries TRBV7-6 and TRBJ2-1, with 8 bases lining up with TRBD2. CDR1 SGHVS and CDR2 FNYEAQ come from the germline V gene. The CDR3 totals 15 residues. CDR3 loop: CASSLAQGGRNEQFF. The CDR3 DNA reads TGTGCCAGCAGCCTAGCGCAGGGCGGGAGGAATGAGCAGTTCTTC.

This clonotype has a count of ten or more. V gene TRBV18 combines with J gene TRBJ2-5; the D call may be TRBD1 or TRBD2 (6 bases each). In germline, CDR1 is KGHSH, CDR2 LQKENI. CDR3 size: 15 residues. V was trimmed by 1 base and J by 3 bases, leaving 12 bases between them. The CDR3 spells CASSPRRGDKETQYF. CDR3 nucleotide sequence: TGTGCCAGCTCACCACGAAGGGGGGACAAAGAGACCCAGTACTTC. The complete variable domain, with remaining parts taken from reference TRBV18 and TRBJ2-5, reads NAGVMQNPRHLVRRRGQEARLRCSPMKGHSHVYWYRQLPEEGLKFMVYLQKENIIDESGMPKERFSAEFPKEGPSILRIQQVVRGDSAAYFCASSPRRGDKETQYFGPGTRLLVL.

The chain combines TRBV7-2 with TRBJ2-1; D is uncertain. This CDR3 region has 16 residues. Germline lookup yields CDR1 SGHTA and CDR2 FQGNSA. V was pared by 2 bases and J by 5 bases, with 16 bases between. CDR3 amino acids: CASSLSPVSPHNEQFF. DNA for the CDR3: TGTGCCAGCAGCTTAAGCCCAGTCTCCCCCCACAATGAGCAGTTCTTC.

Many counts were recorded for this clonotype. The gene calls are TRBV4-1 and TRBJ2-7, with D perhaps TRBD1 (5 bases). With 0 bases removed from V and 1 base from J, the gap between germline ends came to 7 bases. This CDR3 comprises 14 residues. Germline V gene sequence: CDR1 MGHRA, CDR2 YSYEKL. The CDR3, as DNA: TGCGCCAGCAGCCAAGACCAGGGTTCCTACGAGCAGTACTTC. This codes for CASSQDQGSYEQYF.

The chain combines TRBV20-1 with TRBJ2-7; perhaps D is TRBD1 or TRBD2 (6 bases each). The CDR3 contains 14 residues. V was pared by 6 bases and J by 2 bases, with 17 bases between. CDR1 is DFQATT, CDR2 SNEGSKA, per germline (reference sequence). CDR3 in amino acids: CSATDKGGPYEQYF. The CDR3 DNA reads TGCAGTGCGACGGACAAGGGGGGACCCTACGAGCAGTACTTC.

The CDR3 loop is CASSQGQGAYLDNSPLHF. The CDR3 DNA follows: TGTGCCAGCAGCCAAGGACAGGGCGCTTATTTAGATAATTCACCCCTCCACTTT. The J gene is TRBJ1-6, the V gene TRBV9, with 8 bases matching TRBD1. Per germline, CDR1 SGDLS and CDR2 YYNGEE. The CDR3 runs to 18 residues. V lost 4 bases, J lost 5 bases, and 14 bases stayed unmatched. Full variable domain (outside the CDR3, taken from reference TRBV9 and TRBJ1-6): DSGVTQTPKHLITATGQRVTLRCSPRSGDLSVYWYQQSLDQGLQFLIQYYNGEERAKGNILERFSAQQFPDLHSELNLSSLELGDSALYFCASSQGQGAYLDNSPLHFGNGTRLTVT.